These 6 T cell receptor beta chains came from one sample sequenced in a study of early T cells in non-severe SARS-CoV-2 infection. TCRdb re-called the 5' RACE reads with MiXCR, one entry per CDR3 protein. The table lists about 77,000 distinct CDR3 sequences, roughly 5.3% of them singletons, with about 7% in the top ten. The material was whole blood, obtained at baseline. The source is an adult who was a healthcare worker with PCR-confirmed SARS-CoV-2 infection or an uninfected control (not recorded which).

This clonotype was seen a handful of times. V and J are TRBV28 and TRBJ1-1; unclear D gene. Germline CDR1 reads MDHEN; CDR2 reads SYDVKM. Trimming left V 6 bases short and J 7 bases short, with 9 bases between. The CDR3 consists of 11 residues. In DNA, the CDR3 is TGTGCCAGCAGCACGTATCATGAAGCTTTCTTT. Its protein product is CASSTYHEAFF.

This clonotype was counted between two and nine times. The V gene is TRBV27, the J gene TRBJ1-2, with 8 bases that match TRBD1. V shed 6 bases, J shed 2 bases, and the junction held 8 bases outside the gene matches. CDR1 is MNHEY, CDR2 SMNVEV, per germline (reference sequence). The CDR3 length is 15 residues. CDR3 in amino acids: CASRSYRGLNYGYTF. CDR3 sequence (DNA): TGTGCCAGCAGATCATACAGGGGGTTGAACTATGGCTACACCTTC.

V usage is TRBV28 and J usage is TRBJ2-3; D remains ambiguous. V lost 5 bases and J lost 1, with 10 bases in between. The CDR3 is made up of 14 amino acids. CDR1 is MDHEN and CDR2 is SYDVKM in the germline V gene. The CDR3 DNA sequence: TGTGCCAGCAGTCCCCATGGGGGCACAGATACGCAGTATTTT. Translating gives CASSPHGGTDTQYF.

This clonotype has only a few counts. V usage is TRBV12-3 or TRBV12-4 and J usage is TRBJ2-1, with TRBD2 identical over 8 bases. V was pared by 7 bases and J by 4 bases, with 6 bases of the junction left unmatched. The CDR3 is 14 residues long. CDR3 amino acids: CASNPAGEYNEQFF. The CDR3 nucleotides read TGTGCCAGCAACCCAGCGGGAGAGTACAATGAGCAGTTCTTC.

There are many counts of this clonotype. The CDR3 spells CAWSVMGSTYYGYTF. In DNA form, the CDR3 reads TGTGCCTGGAGCGTGATGGGCAGCACCTACTATGGCTACACCTTC. The V call is TRBV30, the J call TRBJ1-2; D remains ambiguous. CDR1 GTSNPN and CDR2 SVGIG come from the germline V gene (reference sequence). V lost 3 bases, J lost 3 bases, and 17 bases lay in between. This CDR3 is built from 15 residues.

This clonotype came up many times. The J gene is TRBJ2-7, the V gene TRBV9, with D maybe TRBD2 (5 bases). V shed 4 bases and J shed 3 bases, with 14 bases lying between them. Germline loops: CDR1 SGDLS, CDR2 YYNGEE. The CDR3 loop spans 14 amino acids. In DNA, the CDR3 is TGTGCCAGCAGCTCACACGGTGAGGGCTACGAGCAGTACTTC. Its translation: CASSSHGEGYEQYF.